This is a list of T cell receptor beta chains from one sample in a study of early T cells in non-severe SARS-CoV-2 infection. TCRdb re-called the 5' RACE reads through MiXCR, storing one row per CDR3 protein. The sample gives roughly 110,000 distinct CDR3 sequences, around 10% of which show up once; approximately 7.3% is in the top ten. Material: whole blood. These receptors originate from an adult who was a healthcare worker with PCR-confirmed SARS-CoV-2 infection or an uninfected control (not recorded which). Each CDR3 is given with its conserved first and last residue. The D gene is left open where the match is weak. Clone size is not always given. Where it is, it says once, few, many or a class for expanded clones.

TRBJ1-5	TRBV6-2/TRBV6-3	many	NA	TGTGCCAGCAGTTACGCGGGTTCGTATAGCAATCAGCCCCAGCATTTT	CASSYAGSYSNQPQHF
TRBJ2-3	TRBV20-1	NA	NA	TGCAGTGCTAGGACCACAAGCATGGATACGCAGTATTTT	CSARTTSMDTQYF
TRBJ1-2	TRBV25-1	NA	NA	TGTGCCAGAACAGGCAGGACGATTTATGGCTACACCTTC	CARTGRTIYGYTF
TRBJ1-2	TRBV29-1	NA	NA	TGCAGCGTTGGGGGGTCTAGTGGCTACACCTTC	CSVGGSSGYTF
TRBJ2-7	TRBV3-1	many	TRBD2	TGTGCCAGCAGCCAAGATTATGGCGGGAGTCCCGAGCAGTACTTC	CASSQDYGGSPEQYF
TRBJ2-5	TRBV28	once	NA	TGTGCCAGCAGCCGGGCCCTCCCCGAGACCCAGTACTTC	CASSRALPETQYF
TRBJ2-3	TRBV5-4	NA	TRBD1	TGTGCCAGCAGAAACCGCCGGGACAGGGAGACAGATACGCAGTATTTT	CASRNRRDRETDTQYF
TRBJ1-1	TRBV12-3/TRBV12-4	many	NA	TGTGCCAGCAGTTTATCGGCGCGGCAGGGCGCAGCTTTCTTT	CASSLSARQGAAFF
TRBJ2-7	TRBV2	NA	NA	TGTGCCAGCAGTGAAGCGGGACCCTACGAGCAGTACTTC	CASSEAGPYEQYF
TRBJ2-1	TRBV7-9	few	NA	TGTGCCAGCAGCGCCAGAGGAAGCTCCTACAATGAGCAGTTCTTC	CASSARGSSYNEQFF
TRBJ2-3	TRBV7-3	NA	NA	TGTGCCAGCAGCTTGCTGGGCCCAGATACGCAGTATTTT	CASSLLGPDTQYF
TRBJ2-4	TRBV3-1	NA	NA	TGTGCCAGCAGCCAATCTAGGACAGCCAAAAACATTCAGTACTTC	CASSQSRTAKNIQYF
TRBJ1-5	TRBV7-8	many	TRBD1	TGTGCCAGCAGCTTATATGAGGGGGGACAGAATCAGCCCCAGCATTTT	CASSLYEGGQNQPQHF
TRBJ2-1	TRBV7-2	NA	TRBD2	TGTGCCAGCAGCTTGGAACTAGCGGGAGGTCGCCATAGGGAGCAGTTCTTC	CASSLELAGGRHREQFF
TRBJ2-1	TRBV6-1	many	NA	TGTGCCAGCAGTGAAGCGGAGTACAATGAGCAGTTCTTC	CASSEAEYNEQFF
TRBJ1-1	TRBV7-9	many	NA	TGTGCCAGCAGGCCTCCTATAGCCCTTGAAGCTTTCTTT	CASRPPIALEAFF
TRBJ2-5	TRBV28	many	NA	TGTGCCAGCAGTCCGCCATATGACACGCGCCAAGAGACCCAGTACTTC	CASSPPYDTRQETQYF
TRBJ1-2	TRBV20-1	many	NA	TGCAGTGCTACGGAGTATGGCTACACCTTC	CSATEYGYTF
TRBJ2-3	TRBV28	NA	NA	TGTGCCACCCGGGACTCCACAGATACGCAGTATTTT	CATRDSTDTQYF
TRBJ2-7	TRBV12-3/TRBV12-4	NA	NA	TGTGCCAGCAGCCGCGTGGGGTCCTACGAGCAGTACTTC	CASSRVGSYEQYF
TRBJ2-7	TRBV4-1	few	TRBD2	TGCGCCAGCGCGGGGGAGGGCCCCATGGACGAGCAGTACTTC	CASAGEGPMDEQYF
TRBJ2-1	TRBV11-2	many	NA	TGTGCCAGCAGCGTATATCATGAGCAGTTCTTC	CASSVYHEQFF
TRBJ1-2	TRBV30	NA	NA	TGTGCCGGACCGAGAGCGGGCGACTATGGCTACACCTTC	CAGPRAGDYGYTF
TRBJ2-2	TRBV3-1	NA	TRBD1	TGTGCCAGCAGCCAAGTATCCGGGGGACAGGGGAACACCGGGGAGCTGTTTTTT	CASSQVSGGQGNTGELFF
TRBJ2-2	TRBV7-8	NA	NA	TGTGCCAGCAGCTTAGTGGGGGCTGCGAACACCGGGGAGCTGTTTTTT	CASSLVGAANTGELFF
TRBJ1-5	TRBV6-2/TRBV6-3	NA	NA	TGTGCCAGCAGCCCTGGACCGACAAATAGCAATCAGCCCCAGCATTTT	CASSPGPTNSNQPQHF
TRBJ2-6	TRBV6-5	NA	NA	TGTGCCAGCAGTTACGGAGGGGGGGCCAACGTCCTGACTTTC	CASSYGGGANVLTF
TRBJ1-1	TRBV28	many	NA	TGTGCCAGCAGCTTCGACAGAATGAACACTGAAGCTTTCTTT	CASSFDRMNTEAFF
TRBJ1-1	TRBV20-1	few	NA	TGCAGTGCTGCTAAAGGCGGATCTGAAGCTTTCTTT	CSAAKGGSEAFF
TRBJ2-3	TRBV11-2	few	TRBD2	TGTGCCAGCAGCCCCCGGGCTAGCGGGAGAAATACGCAGTATTTT	CASSPRASGRNTQYF
TRBJ2-2	TRBV13	many	NA	TGTGCCAGCAGCTTAAGGATTCCCGGGGAGCTGTTTTTT	CASSLRIPGELFF
TRBJ2-7	TRBV5-6	NA	NA	TGTGCCAGCAGCTTTTGGGGGGCTCCCTACGAGCAGTACTTC	CASSFWGAPYEQYF
TRBJ2-1	TRBV3-1	few	NA	TGTGCCAGCAGCCTGGGCGCAAGCTCCTACAATGAGCAGTTCTTC	CASSLGASSYNEQFF
TRBJ2-7	TRBV7-2	few	NA	TGTGCCAGCAGCCCCTCGCTCCTTTACGAGCAGTACTTC	CASSPSLLYEQYF
TRBJ1-6	TRBV6-5	few	TRBD1	TGTGCCAGCAGTTACTCGAAAGGGGGCTCTTCACCCCTCCACTTT	CASSYSKGGSSPLHF
TRBJ2-3	TRBV4-3	many	TRBD2	TGCGCCAGCAGCCAATCTCGCGGGAGGGCCGGAGATACGCAGTATTTT	CASSQSRGRAGDTQYF
TRBJ1-2	TRBV28	many	NA	TGTGCCAGCGGGGGGATTTATGGCTACACCTTC	CASGGIYGYTF